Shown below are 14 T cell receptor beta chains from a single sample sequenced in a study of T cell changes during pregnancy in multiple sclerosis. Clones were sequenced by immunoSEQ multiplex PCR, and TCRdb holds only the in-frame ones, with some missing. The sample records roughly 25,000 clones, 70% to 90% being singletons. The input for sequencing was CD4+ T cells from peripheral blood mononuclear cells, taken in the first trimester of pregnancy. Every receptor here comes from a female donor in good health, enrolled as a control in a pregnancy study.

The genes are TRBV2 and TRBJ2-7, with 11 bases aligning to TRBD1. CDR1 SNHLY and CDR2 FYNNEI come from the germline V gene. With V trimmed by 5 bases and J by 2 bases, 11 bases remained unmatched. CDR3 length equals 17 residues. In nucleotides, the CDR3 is TGTGCCAGCAGTCCGTCCCGGGACAGGGGGGGCCCCTACGAGCAGTACTTC. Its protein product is CASSPSRDRGGPYEQYF. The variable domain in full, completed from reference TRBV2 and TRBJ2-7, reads EPEVTQTPSHQVTQMGQEVILRCVPISNHLYFYWYRQILGQKVEFLVSFYNNEISEKSEIFDDQFSVERPDGSNFTLKIRSTKLEDSAMYFCASSPSRDRGGPYEQYFGPGTRLTVT.

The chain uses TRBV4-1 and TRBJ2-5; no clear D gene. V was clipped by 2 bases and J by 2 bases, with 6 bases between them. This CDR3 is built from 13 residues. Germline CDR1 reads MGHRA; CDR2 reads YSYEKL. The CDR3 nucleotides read TGCGCCAGCAGCCAAACAGTTCAAGAGACCCAGTACTTC. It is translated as CASSQTVQETQYF.

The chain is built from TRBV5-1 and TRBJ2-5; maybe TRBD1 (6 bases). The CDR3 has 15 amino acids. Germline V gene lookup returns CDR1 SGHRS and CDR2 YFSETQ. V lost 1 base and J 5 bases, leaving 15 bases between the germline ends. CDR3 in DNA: TGCGCCAGCAGCTTGATAGACAGGAGGAGGGAGACCCAGTACTTC. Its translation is CASSLIDRRRETQYF.

CDR3 nucleotide sequence: TGTGCCAGCAGCCAAGAGGACAGGGTGAACACTGAAGCTTTCTTT. It codes for CASSQEDRVNTEAFF. The chain is built from TRBV4-2 and TRBJ1-1, with 8 bases that match TRBD1. The CDR3 extends over 15 amino acids. Germline CDR1 and CDR2: LGHNA and YNFKEQ. Trimming took 0 bases from V and 0 from J; bases not matched to a gene: 0.

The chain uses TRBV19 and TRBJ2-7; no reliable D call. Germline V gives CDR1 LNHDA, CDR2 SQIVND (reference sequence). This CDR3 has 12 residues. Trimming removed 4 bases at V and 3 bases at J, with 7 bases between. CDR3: CASSRSNYEQYF. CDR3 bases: TGTGCCAGTAGTAGATCTAACTACGAGCAGTACTTC.

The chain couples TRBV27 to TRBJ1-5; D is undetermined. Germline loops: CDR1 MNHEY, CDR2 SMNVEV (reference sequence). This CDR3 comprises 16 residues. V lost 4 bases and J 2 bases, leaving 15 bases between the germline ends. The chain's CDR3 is CASSWNGGEGNQPQHF. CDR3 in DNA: TGTGCCAGCAGTTGGAATGGAGGTGAAGGCAATCAGCCCCAGCATTTT.

The CDR3 here is CASRRDRGYEQYF. CDR3 DNA: TGTGCCAGCAGACGGGACAGGGGATACGAGCAGTACTTC. This chain joins TRBV6-1 and TRBJ2-7, with 10 positions matching TRBD1. This CDR3 is 13 amino acids long. The germline V gene has CDR1 MNHNS and CDR2 SASEGT. V dropped 6 bases and J dropped 4; count of bases not matched to a gene: 3.

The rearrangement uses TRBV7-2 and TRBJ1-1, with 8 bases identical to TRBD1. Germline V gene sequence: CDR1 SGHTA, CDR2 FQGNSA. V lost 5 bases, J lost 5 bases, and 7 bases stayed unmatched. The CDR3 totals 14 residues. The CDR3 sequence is CASSTRQGQTEAFF. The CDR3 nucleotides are TGTGCCAGCAGCACGAGACAGGGGCAGACTGAAGCTTTCTTT.

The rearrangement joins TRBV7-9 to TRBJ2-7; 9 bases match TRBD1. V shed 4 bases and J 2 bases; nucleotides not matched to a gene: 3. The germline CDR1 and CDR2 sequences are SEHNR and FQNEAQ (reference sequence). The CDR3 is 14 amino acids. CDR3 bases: TGTGCCAGCAGCTCGGGACAGGGAGCCTACGAGCAGTACTTC. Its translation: CASSSGQGAYEQYF.

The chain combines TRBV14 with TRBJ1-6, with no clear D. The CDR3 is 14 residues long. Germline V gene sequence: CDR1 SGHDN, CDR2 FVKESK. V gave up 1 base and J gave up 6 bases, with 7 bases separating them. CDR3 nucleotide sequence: TGTGCCAGCAGCCAAGTCAGGTCTAATTCACCCCTCCACTTT. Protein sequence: CASSQVRSNSPLHF. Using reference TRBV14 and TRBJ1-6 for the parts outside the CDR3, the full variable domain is EAGVTQFPSHSVIEKGQTVTLRCDPISGHDNLYWYRRVMGKEIKFLLHFVKESKQDESGMPNNRFLAERTGGTYSTLKVQPAELEDSGVYFCASSQVRSNSPLHFGNGTRLTVT.

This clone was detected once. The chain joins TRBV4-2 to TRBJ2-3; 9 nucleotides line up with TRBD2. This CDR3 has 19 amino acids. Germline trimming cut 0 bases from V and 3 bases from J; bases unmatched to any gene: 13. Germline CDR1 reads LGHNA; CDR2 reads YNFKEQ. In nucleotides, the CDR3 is TGTGCCAGCAGCCAAGAATTAGCGAGCGGGACTAGCCGAACAGATACGCAGTATTTT. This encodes CASSQELASGTSRTDTQYF.

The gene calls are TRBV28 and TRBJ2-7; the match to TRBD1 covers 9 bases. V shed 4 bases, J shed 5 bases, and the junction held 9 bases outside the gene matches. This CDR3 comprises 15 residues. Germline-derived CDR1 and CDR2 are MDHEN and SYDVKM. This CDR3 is CASSSTGTGSHEQYF. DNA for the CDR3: TGTGCCAGCAGTTCAACCGGGACAGGGTCCCACGAGCAGTACTTC.

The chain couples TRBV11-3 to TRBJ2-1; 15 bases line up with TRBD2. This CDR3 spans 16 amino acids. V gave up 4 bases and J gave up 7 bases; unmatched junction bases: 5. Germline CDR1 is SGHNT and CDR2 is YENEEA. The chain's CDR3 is CASSSGLAGGINEQFF. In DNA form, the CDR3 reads TGTGCCAGCAGCTCGGGACTAGCGGGAGGAATAAATGAGCAGTTCTTC.

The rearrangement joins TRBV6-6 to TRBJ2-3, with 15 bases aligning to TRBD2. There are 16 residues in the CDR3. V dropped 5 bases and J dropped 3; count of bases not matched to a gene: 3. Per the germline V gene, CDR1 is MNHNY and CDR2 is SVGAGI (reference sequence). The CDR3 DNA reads TGTGCCAGCAGTCTGGGACTAGCGGGAGGTACAGATACGCAGTATTTT. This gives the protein CASSLGLAGGTDTQYF.